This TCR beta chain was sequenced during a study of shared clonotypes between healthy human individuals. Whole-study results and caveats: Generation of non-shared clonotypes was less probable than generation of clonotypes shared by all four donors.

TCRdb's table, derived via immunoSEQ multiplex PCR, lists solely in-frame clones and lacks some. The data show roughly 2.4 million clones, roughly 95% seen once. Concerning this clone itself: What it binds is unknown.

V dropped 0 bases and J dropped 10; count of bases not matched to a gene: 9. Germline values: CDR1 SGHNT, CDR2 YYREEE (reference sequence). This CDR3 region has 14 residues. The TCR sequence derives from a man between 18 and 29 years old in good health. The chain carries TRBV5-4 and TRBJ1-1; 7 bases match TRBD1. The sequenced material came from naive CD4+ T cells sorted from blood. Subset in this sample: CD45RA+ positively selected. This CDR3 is CASSLVRQGESAFF. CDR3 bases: TGTGCCAGCAGCTTGGTGAGACAGGGAGAGTCAGCTTTCTTT.